The present TCR beta chain was sequenced within a study of a mutant IDH1 vaccine in newly diagnosed glioma (dated by TCRdb to the early 2020s). About the investigation overall: Eight vaccinations were administered to patients in weeks 1, 3, 5, 7, 11, 15, 19 and 23, corresponding to visits V03 through V10. In the chemotherapy-containing groups, vaccination started alongside temozolomide cycles, whereas in patients who had radiotherapy alone it started 4-6 weeks after radiotherapy. For exploratory analyses, fewer than 30 treated patients had longitudinal TCRB deep sequencing done wherever samples were available. Before enrollment, patients had received standard therapy of radiotherapy alone, temozolomide alone, or radiochemotherapy with temozolomide; most received the combination. Six visits were used for peripheral blood collection: V03 (baseline), V05, V07, V10, V12 and V13. Of the 32 patients who were treated, around 60% were male and 37.5% were female, and the mean age was about 40 years. Overall results and qualifications from the work: No apparent relationship was observed between pseudoprogression and alterations in the top peripheral T cell clonotypes detected by TCRB sequencing. Vaccine-induced immune responses across multiple MHC alleles were detected in approximately 93% of patients. Selection of PBMC samples for TCRB deep sequencing was based on availability. The authors noted that analyses of patient blood samples could not be reproduced because of sample limitations.

In regard to this clone: The antigen this receptor binds is unknown. One base away there is no much larger clone; base qualities are not given.

The meaning of the sample's time point label: week 23, last vaccination. A 20-mer mutant IDH1 peptide at 300 micrograms in Montanide made up each vaccine dose, which was injected subcutaneously together with topical imiquimod. Donors had newly diagnosed WHO grade 3 or 4 IDH1-mutant astrocytomas with loss of nuclear ATRX. The samples were drawn from NOA16, a multicentre, single-arm, open-label phase I trial in Germany that tested a mutant IDH1 peptide vaccine in humans for the first time. Genomic DNA for TCRB sequencing was extracted from EDTA blood using the DNeasy Blood and Tissue Kit. V lost 4 bases and J lost 1 base, and the count of bases not matched to a germline gene is 4. The germline V gene (reference sequence) gives CDR1 as SGHNT and CDR2 as YYREEE. The CDR3 runs 15 residues from the cysteine to the phenylalanine. This entry keeps only the CDR3 DNA: 45 bases, framed from base 1. The method behind the library was the immunoSEQ multiplex PCR assay. The hsTCRB Kit was used according to the manufacturer's protocol to amplify rearranged TCR beta chain sequences. An Illumina MiSeq was used to sequence the TCRB libraries. Processing in the source paper ran as follows. Demultiplexing, trimming and gene mapping were performed with the kit vendor's proprietary platform. TCRdb took this table from immuneACCESS and kept in-frame rearrangements with V and J called. Such tables lack part of the clones; where checked against another copy, unresolved V genes explain under half of the gap, and the rest is unexplained. The V and J calls and clone size were taken over from that table, and D and trimming were inferred from the DNA. A total of 50,000 to 70,000 clones appear in this sample, under 90% of them only once. About 14% of the sample rests with the top ten.

This specimen consisted of PBMCs, obtained from a glioma patient whose treatment included an IDH1 peptide vaccine. The sequence was collected from a man aged 18 to 29 with glioma. Rearrangement joined TRBV5-4 to TRBJ2-7; TRBD2 fits 11 bases in the junction. The CDR3 region reads CASSGGLAVSYEQYF. In nucleotides, the sequence is TGTGCCAGCAGCGGGGGACTAGCGGTTTCCTACGAGCAGTACTTC.